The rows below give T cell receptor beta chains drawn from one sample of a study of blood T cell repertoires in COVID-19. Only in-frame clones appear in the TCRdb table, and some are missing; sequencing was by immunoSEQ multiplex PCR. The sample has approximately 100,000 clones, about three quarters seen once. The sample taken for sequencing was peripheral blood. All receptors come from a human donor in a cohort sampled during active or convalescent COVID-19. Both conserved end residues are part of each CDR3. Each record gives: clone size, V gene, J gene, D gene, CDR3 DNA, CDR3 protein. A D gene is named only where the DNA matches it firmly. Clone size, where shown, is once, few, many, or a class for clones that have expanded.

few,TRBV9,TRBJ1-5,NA,TGTGCCAGCAGCCCGCGGGACGACTATAGCAATCAGCCCCAGCATTTT,CASSPRDDYSNQPQHF
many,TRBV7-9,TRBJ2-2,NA,TGTGCCAGCAGCACCCCGGGGAAACACACCGGGGAGCTGTTTTTT,CASSTPGKHTGELFF
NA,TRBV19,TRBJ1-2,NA,TGTGCCAGTAGTATATCCAGGGCTGATGGCTACACCTTC,CASSISRADGYTF
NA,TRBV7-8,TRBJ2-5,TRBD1,TGTGCCAGCAGCCCCGGGACAGGGACGTTACGGCGGGAGACCCAGTACTTC,CASSPGTGTLRRETQYF
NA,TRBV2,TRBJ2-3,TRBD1,TGTGCCAGCAGTGCCCGGGACAGGGGCCCAGATACGCAGTATTTT,CASSARDRGPDTQYF
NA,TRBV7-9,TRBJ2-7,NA,TGTGCCAGCAGCTTTGGAGGGACCCCCTACGAGCAGTACTTC,CASSFGGTPYEQYF
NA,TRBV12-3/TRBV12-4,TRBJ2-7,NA,TGTGCCAGCAGCATCTTCCGGGGGATCGAGCAGTACTTC,CASSIFRGIEQYF
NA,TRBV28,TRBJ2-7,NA,TGTGCCAGCACCCGGGGATCCTACGAGCAGTACTTC,CASTRGSYEQYF
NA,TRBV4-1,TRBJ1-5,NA,TGCGCCAGCAGCCAAACCCTACAGGGTATACAGCCCCAGCATTTT,CASSQTLQGIQPQHF
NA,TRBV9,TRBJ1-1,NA,TGTGCCAGCAGCGGAAGACAGACCAACAGTGAAGCTTTCTTT,CASSGRQTNSEAFF
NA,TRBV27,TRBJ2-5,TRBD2,TGTGCCGTTAAAAGCGGGAGCCAAGAGACCCAGTACTTC,CAVKSGSQETQYF
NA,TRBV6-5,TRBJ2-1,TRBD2,TGTGCCAGCAGGACTTCTAGCGGGAGTTTTACTGAGCAGTTCTTC,CASRTSSGSFTEQFF
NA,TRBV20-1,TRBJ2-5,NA,TGCAGTGCTAGAGATATGGCGACCCAGTACTTC,CSARDMATQYF
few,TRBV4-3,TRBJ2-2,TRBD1,TGCGCCAGCAGCCAAGCACTCGTGGCAGGGGGCACCGGGGAGCTGTTTTTT,CASSQALVAGGTGELFF
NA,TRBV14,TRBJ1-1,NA,TGTGCCAGCAGCCAAGGCCGCCGGGACTTGGCTTTCTTT,CASSQGRRDLAFF
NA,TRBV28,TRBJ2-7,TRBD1,TGTGCCAGCAGTTTCCCGACAGGGGGCTTCTCCTACGAGCAGTACTTC,CASSFPTGGFSYEQYF
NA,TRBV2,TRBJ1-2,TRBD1,TGTGCCAGCAGTGGTCGGACAGGTGGCTACACCTTC,CASSGRTGGYTF
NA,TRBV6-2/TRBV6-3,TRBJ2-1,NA,TGTGCCAGCAGTACGACAGGTGAGCAGTTCTTC,CASSTTGEQFF
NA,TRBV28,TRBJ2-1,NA,TGTGCCAGCCGGGGGAGCTCCTACAATGAGCAGTTCTTC,CASRGSSYNEQFF
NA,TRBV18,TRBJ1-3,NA,TGTGCCAGCTCGCAGACAGAGATGGGAGGAAACACCATATATTTT,CASSQTEMGGNTIYF
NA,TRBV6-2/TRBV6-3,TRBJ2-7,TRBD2,TGTGCCAGCAGCTCCGGGACTAGCTCCTGGTGGCAGTACTTC,CASSSGTSSWWQYF
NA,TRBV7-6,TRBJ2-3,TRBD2,TGTGCCAGCAGCTTCGGGGCGGGAGGGCCGAATACGCAGTATTTT,CASSFGAGGPNTQYF
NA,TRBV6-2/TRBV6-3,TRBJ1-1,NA,TGTGCCAGCAGTTACGATGACAGGTCGAGCACTGAAGCTTTCTTT,CASSYDDRSSTEAFF
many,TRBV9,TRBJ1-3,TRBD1,TGTGCCAGCAGCGGGACAGGTGACTCTGGAAACACCATATATTTT,CASSGTGDSGNTIYF
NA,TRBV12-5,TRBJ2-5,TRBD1,TGTGCTAGTGGTTTAACCGCCGGGACAGGGGAAGAGACCCAGTACTTC,CASGLTAGTGEETQYF
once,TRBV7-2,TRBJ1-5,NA,TGTGCCAGCAGCTTAATTTCCGGGGAAATCACGCCCCAGCATTTT,CASSLISGEITPQHF